The clone carrying this TCR beta chain was detected a few times. These data are taken from a study of identical twins. J was trimmed by 5 bases and V by 2 bases; bases with no gene match: 11. Germline assignment: CDR1 MNHEY and CDR2 SVGAGI. The CDR3 runs 17 residues. TCRdb re-derived calls from the 5' RACE reads in MiXCR, one entry per CDR3 protein. The repertoire holds over 250,000 distinct CDR3 sequences, just under 9.5% seen once, with 6% to 8.5% in the top ten. A further study also used this sample, focusing on yellow fever vaccine responses in identical twins.

V and J are TRBV6-5 and TRBJ2-3; 9 bases fit TRBD2. The origin of this receptor is a woman younger than 35 in good health. Sequences were obtained from CD8+ T cells sorted from blood. The CDR3 loop is CASSYTDRGGAEDTQYF. DNA of the CDR3: TGTGCCAGCAGTTACACGGATCGCGGGGGGGCCGAAGATACGCAGTATTTT.